These T cell receptor beta chains were read from a single sample in a study of persistence of HIV-infected CD4 T cells. These receptors have no known antigen. The repertoire was sequenced with immunoSEQ multiplex PCR; TCRdb's copy has only in-frame clones and lacks some. Of 35,000 to 55,000 clones in the sample, around 90% were seen once. The starting material was CD4+ T cells sorted from PBMCs after approximately 19-hour stimulation, obtained from a patient who received antiretroviral therapy. These receptors originate from an adult man with HIV who was CMV-seropositive. Both conserved end residues are part of each CDR3. D genes are given only for firm matches. Only some rows state a clone size, as once, few, many or a class for expanded clones.

cdr3_nt	cdr3_aa	v_call	clone_size	j_call	d_call
TGCGCCAGCAGTCTAAAACAGCCCCAGCATTTT	CASSLKQPQHF	TRBV23-1	-	TRBJ1-5	-
TGTGCCAGCAGCGGCGACGTAACCAACAATGAGCAGTTCTTC	CASSGDVTNNEQFF	TRBV6-5	once	TRBJ2-1	-
TGTGCTAGTGCCATGCGGACAGGGGTCGTTGAGAATGAGCAGTTCTTC	CASAMRTGVVENEQFF	TRBV12-5	-	TRBJ2-1	TRBD1
TGTGCCAGCAGTGAAATTCGAAGCAATCAGCCCCAGCATTTT	CASSEIRSNQPQHF	TRBV2	-	TRBJ1-5	-
TGTGCCAGCAGTGACCCTCGTGGCGACTATGGCTACACCTTC	CASSDPRGDYGYTF	TRBV25-1	-	TRBJ1-2	-
TGTGCCAGCAGCCCGTGGGAGGGGAGCACTGAAGCTTTCTTT	CASSPWEGSTEAFF	TRBV7-8	-	TRBJ1-1	-
TGTGCCAGCAGCCCGGGACAGGGGATCGGGCAGCCCCAGCATTTT	CASSPGQGIGQPQHF	TRBV9	-	TRBJ1-5	TRBD1
TGTGCCAGCAAGGAGGGGAGCACTGAAGCTTTCTTT	CASKEGSTEAFF	TRBV6-5	-	TRBJ1-1	-
TGCGCCAGCAGCTTTGGACATGCCTCTGGGGCCAACGTCCTGACTTTC	CASSFGHASGANVLTF	TRBV5-1	-	TRBJ2-6	-
TGTGCCAGCAGTTACTCGAACAGGGGGAACACTGAAGCTTTCTTT	CASSYSNRGNTEAFF	TRBV6-5	-	TRBJ1-1	TRBD1
TGTGCCAGCAGCAGGGGAGACGGCTACACCTTC	CASSRGDGYTF	TRBV27	-	TRBJ1-2	-
TGTGCCAGCAGTAACCCACAGGGGTACGAGCAGTACTTC	CASSNPQGYEQYF	TRBV12-3/TRBV12-4	-	TRBJ2-7	TRBD1
TGTGCCAGCAGCTCAGATCTGGGCACTGAAGCTTTCTTT	CASSSDLGTEAFF	TRBV7-3	-	TRBJ1-1	-
TGTGCCATCAGTGAGTCGGGGGGACAGCAAGAGACCCAGTACTTC	CAISESGGQQETQYF	TRBV10-3	once	TRBJ2-5	-
TGCGCCAGCAGCTTGAGGGGACGAGAGAACACTGAAGCTTTCTTT	CASSLRGRENTEAFF	TRBV5-1	-	TRBJ1-1	-
TGTGCCAGCAGTGAAGGACAGATAAACACCGGGGAGCTGTTTTTT	CASSEGQINTGELFF	TRBV6-1	-	TRBJ2-2	-
TGCAGTGCTAGACTGGCCAGGGAAGCTTTCTTT	CSARLAREAFF	TRBV20-1	-	TRBJ1-1	-
TGTGCCACCAGCAGAGAGCCGACCGGACAGGGGGCAGTATTCTTT	CATSREPTGQGAVFF	TRBV15	-	TRBJ1-1	TRBD1
TGTGCCAGCTCACTACAGGGCCACGAGCAGTACTTC	CASSLQGHEQYF	TRBV18	-	TRBJ2-7	-
TGTGCCAGCAGTTACGTCACGGTAAATTCACCCCTCCACTTT	CASSYVTVNSPLHF	TRBV6-6	-	TRBJ1-6	-
TGTGCCAGCTCACCAACTCAGCAGTACCAAGAGACCCAGTACTTC	CASSPTQQYQETQYF	TRBV18	-	TRBJ2-5	-
TGTGCCAGCAGTAATCACAGTCCCTACGAGCAGTACTTC	CASSNHSPYEQYF	TRBV6-5	-	TRBJ2-7	-
TGCGCCAGCAGCTTGGCTTTGAGCTCCTACGAGCAGTACTTC	CASSLALSSYEQYF	TRBV5-1	-	TRBJ2-7	-
TGCGCCAGCAGCTTGCAGGGGGCAAGAGGGAGAGATACGCAGTATTTT	CASSLQGARGRDTQYF	TRBV5-1	-	TRBJ2-3	TRBD1
TGTGCCAGCAGTGAATTGCCGGGGGCTAATGAAAAACTGTTTTTT	CASSELPGANEKLFF	TRBV2	-	TRBJ1-4	-
TGCGCCAGCAGCTTGGTAGGGGCGGACACTGAAGCTTTCTTT	CASSLVGADTEAFF	TRBV5-1	-	TRBJ1-1	-
TGTGCCAGCAGTGAGGCTAGCGGGGGGGCCTTAGCGCAGTATTTT	CASSEASGGALAQYF	TRBV2	-	TRBJ2-3	TRBD2
TGTGCCACCTCGGGGCGTTTGGGCGAGCAGTACTTC	CATSGRLGEQYF	TRBV27	once	TRBJ2-7	-
TGTGCCAGCAGCCTGAGACAGCCCCGCTTAAATGAAAAACTGTTTTTT	CASSLRQPRLNEKLFF	TRBV3-1/TRBV3-2	-	TRBJ1-4	-
TGCGCCAGCAGCTTGGACATCTACGAGCAGTACTTC	CASSLDIYEQYF	TRBV5-1	-	TRBJ2-7	-
TGTGCCAGCAGTTGGGGGATCGGGGAGCTGTTTTTT	CASSWGIGELFF	TRBV27	-	TRBJ2-2	-
TGTGCCAGCAGTGGACCGGTGGGGGCCTCACGGGGTGAGCAGTTCTTC	CASSGPVGASRGEQFF	TRBV6-1	-	TRBJ2-1	-
TGTGCCAGCAGCTTCCCAGGGGGCGAGCAGTACTTC	CASSFPGGEQYF	TRBV7-8	-	TRBJ2-7	TRBD1
TGCGCCAGCAGCCATGACAGGGAGTCACCCCTCCACTTT	CASSHDRESPLHF	TRBV10-2	-	TRBJ1-6	TRBD1
TGTGCCATCAGTGAAGGACAGGGAGGTTCACCCCTCCACTTT	CAISEGQGGSPLHF	TRBV10-3	-	TRBJ1-6	TRBD1
TGTGCCAGCAGCAAAGCCACCCTATCCTACGAGCAGTACTTC	CASSKATLSYEQYF	TRBV21-1	-	TRBJ2-7	-
TGTGCCACCTCTGGGGCTAGCGGGGACCCTAGCACAGATACGCAGTATTTT	CATSGASGDPSTDTQYF	TRBV24-1	-	TRBJ2-3	TRBD2
TGCAGTGCCCCTACCGGGGATACGCAGTATTTT	CSAPTGDTQYF	TRBV20-1	-	TRBJ2-3	-
TGTGCCAGCAGTTCGCGGGGGAACACTGAAGCTTTCTTT	CASSSRGNTEAFF	TRBV5-5	-	TRBJ1-1	-
TGTGCCAGCAGCGCCCAGGACAGATGGGGCACTGAAGCTTTCTTT	CASSAQDRWGTEAFF	TRBV5-4	few	TRBJ1-1	-
TGTGCCAGCAGTGCCTCCTACGAGCAGTACTTC	CASSASYEQYF	TRBV6-1	-	TRBJ2-7	-
TGCGCCAGCAGCCCACAAGCGGGCCGCACAGATACGCAGTATTTT	CASSPQAGRTDTQYF	TRBV4-1	-	TRBJ2-3	-
TGCGCCAGCAGCCTTTTGCAGGGAGACACCATATATTTT	CASSLLQGDTIYF	TRBV4-1	-	TRBJ1-3	-
TGTGCCAGCAGTTTAATCGACCCGGGGCTCTATGGCTACACCTTC	CASSLIDPGLYGYTF	TRBV28	-	TRBJ1-2	-
TGTGCCAGTGCCGATGGGACAGGGGTTTATCAGCCCCAGCATTTT	CASADGTGVYQPQHF	TRBV19	-	TRBJ1-5	TRBD1
TGTGCCAGCAGTGGTTTCCTGAGGACTAGCGGGGTTTCAGATACGCAGTATTTT	CASSGFLRTSGVSDTQYF	TRBV2	-	TRBJ2-3	TRBD2
TGTGCCAGCACCGGGAGGGGGGCGGTGAACACTGAAGCTTTCTTT	CASTGRGAVNTEAFF	TRBV2	few	TRBJ1-1	-
TGTGCCAGCACCCCAGGGCTCAATCAGCCCCAGCATTTT	CASTPGLNQPQHF	TRBV6-5	-	TRBJ1-5	-
TGTGCCTGGAGTGTACTTAGGGACACTGAAGCTTTCTTT	CAWSVLRDTEAFF	TRBV30	-	TRBJ1-1	-
TGTGCCAGTAGTCCTTTAGCGGGACAGGGGGAAAGTCAGCCCCAGCATTTT	CASSPLAGQGESQPQHF	TRBV19	-	TRBJ1-5	TRBD1
TGTGCCACCAGCAGATCAGGGGGGTGGCTAAATCAGCCCCAGCATTTT	CATSRSGGWLNQPQHF	TRBV15	-	TRBJ1-5	TRBD1
TGTGCCAGCTCACCGAGGGGGGGATCAGATACGCAGTATTTT	CASSPRGGSDTQYF	TRBV18	once	TRBJ2-3	-
TGTGCCAGCAGCGTAGACCTCGGGGACTACGAGCAGTACTTC	CASSVDLGDYEQYF	TRBV9	-	TRBJ2-7	-